This T cell receptor beta chain was sequenced for a study of CDR3 diversity in severe acne. TCRdb processed the PCR reads anew with MiXCR; each CDR3 protein has one entry. The sample holds 85,000 to 120,000 distinct CDR3 sequences; about half are singletons and the top ten take around 12%. This clonotype appeared many times. The CDR3 runs 15 residues. Per germline, CDR1 MNHEY and CDR2 SVGEGT. With V trimmed by 7 bases and J by 5 bases, 12 bases remained unmatched. The sample consisted of blood. This rearrangement joins TRBV6-2 or TRBV6-3 to TRBJ2-3, with 7 bases aligning to TRBD1. The clonotype comes from a male donor with acne. The CDR3 loop is CASTQRLGGRDTQYF. For the CDR3, the DNA is TGTGCCAGCACCCAGCGGCTAGGGGGCAGAGATACGCAGTATTTT.